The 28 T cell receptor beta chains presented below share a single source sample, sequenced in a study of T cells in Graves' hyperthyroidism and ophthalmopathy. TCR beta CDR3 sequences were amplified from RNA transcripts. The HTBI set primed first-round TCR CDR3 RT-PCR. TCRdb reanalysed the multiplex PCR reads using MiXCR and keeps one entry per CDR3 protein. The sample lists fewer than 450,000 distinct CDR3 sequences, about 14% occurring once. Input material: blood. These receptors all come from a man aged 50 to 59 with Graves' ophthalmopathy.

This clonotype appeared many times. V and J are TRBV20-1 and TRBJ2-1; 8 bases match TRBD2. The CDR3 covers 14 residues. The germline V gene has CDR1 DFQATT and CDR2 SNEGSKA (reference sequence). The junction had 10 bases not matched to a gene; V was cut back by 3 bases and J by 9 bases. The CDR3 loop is CSARANGRAGEQFF. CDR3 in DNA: TGCAGTGCTAGGGCCAACGGGAGGGCGGGTGAGCAGTTCTTC.

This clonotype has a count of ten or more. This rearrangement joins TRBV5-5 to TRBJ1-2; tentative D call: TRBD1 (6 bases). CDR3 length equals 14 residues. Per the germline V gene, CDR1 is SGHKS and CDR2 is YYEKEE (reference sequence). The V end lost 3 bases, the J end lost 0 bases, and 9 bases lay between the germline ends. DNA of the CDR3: TGTGCCAGCAGCTGGACAGCAGCTAACTATGGCTACACCTTC. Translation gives CASSWTAANYGYTF.

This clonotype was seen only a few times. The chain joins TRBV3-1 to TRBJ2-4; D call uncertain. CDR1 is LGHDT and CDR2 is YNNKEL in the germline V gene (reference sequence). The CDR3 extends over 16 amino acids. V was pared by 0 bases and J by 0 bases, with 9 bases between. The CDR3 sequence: CASSQDRLTAKNIQYF. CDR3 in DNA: TGTGCCAGCAGCCAAGATAGATTGACAGCCAAAAACATTCAGTACTTC. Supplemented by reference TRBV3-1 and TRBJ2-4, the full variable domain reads DTAVSQTPKYLVTQMGNDKSIKCEQNLGHDTMYWYKQDSKKFLKIMFSYNNKELIINETVPNRFSPKSPDKAHLNLHINSLELGDSAVYFCASSQDRLTAKNIQYFGAGTRLSVL.

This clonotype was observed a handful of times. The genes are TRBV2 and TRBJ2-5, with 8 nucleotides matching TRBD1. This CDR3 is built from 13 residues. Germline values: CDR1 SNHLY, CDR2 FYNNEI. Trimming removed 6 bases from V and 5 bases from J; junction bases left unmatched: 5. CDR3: CASRQGVGETQYF. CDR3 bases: TGTGCCAGCAGACAGGGGGTTGGGGAGACCCAGTACTTC.

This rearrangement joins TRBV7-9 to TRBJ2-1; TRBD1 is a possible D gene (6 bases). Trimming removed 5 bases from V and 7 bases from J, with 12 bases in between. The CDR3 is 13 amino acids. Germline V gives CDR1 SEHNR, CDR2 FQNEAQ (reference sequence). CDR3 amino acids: CASSHTQGNEQFF. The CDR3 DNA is TGTGCCAGCAGCCATACCCAGGGGAATGAGCAGTTCTTC.

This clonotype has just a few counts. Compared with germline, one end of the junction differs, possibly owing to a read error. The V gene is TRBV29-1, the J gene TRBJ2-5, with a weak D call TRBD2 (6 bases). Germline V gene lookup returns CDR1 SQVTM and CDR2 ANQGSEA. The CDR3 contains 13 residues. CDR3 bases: TGCGGCGTGTCCCCAGGAGGGCAAGAGACCCAGTACTTC. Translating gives CGVSPGGQETQYF.

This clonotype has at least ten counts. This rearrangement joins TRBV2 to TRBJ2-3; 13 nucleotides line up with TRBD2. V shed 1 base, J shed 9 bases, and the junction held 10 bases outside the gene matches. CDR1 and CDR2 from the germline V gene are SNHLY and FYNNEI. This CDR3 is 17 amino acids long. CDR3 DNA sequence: TGTGCCAGCAGTGAAGGATTTTCCGGGACTAGCGGGACAACGCAGTATTTT. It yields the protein CASSEGFSGTSGTTQYF.

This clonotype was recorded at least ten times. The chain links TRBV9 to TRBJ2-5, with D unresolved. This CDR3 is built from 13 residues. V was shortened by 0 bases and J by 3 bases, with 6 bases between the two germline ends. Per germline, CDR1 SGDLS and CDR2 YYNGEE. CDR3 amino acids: CASSVGAEETQYF. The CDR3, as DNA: TGTGCCAGCAGCGTAGGAGCAGAAGAGACCCAGTACTTC.

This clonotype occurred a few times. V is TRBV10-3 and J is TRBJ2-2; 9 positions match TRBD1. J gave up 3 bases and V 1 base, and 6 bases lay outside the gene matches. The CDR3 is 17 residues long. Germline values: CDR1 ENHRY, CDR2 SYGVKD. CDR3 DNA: TGTGCCATCAGTGAGTTGACAGGGGGAGCTTACACCGGGGAGCTGTTTTTT. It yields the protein CAISELTGGAYTGELFF.

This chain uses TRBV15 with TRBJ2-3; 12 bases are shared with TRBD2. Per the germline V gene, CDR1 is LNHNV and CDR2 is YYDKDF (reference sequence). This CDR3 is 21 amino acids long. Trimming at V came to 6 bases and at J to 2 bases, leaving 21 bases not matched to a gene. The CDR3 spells CATSKSQGLAGLAAYTDTQYF. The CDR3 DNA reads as TGTGCCACCAGTAAGAGCCAGGGACTAGCGGGTTTAGCGGCCTACACAGATACGCAGTATTTT.

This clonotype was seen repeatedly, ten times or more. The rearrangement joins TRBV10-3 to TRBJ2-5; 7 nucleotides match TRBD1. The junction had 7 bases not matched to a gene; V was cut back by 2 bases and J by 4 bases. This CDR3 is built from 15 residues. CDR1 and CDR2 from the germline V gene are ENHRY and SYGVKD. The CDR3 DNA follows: TGTGCCATCAGTGAGACAGGGGCGATCCCAGAGACCCAGTACTTC. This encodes CAISETGAIPETQYF.

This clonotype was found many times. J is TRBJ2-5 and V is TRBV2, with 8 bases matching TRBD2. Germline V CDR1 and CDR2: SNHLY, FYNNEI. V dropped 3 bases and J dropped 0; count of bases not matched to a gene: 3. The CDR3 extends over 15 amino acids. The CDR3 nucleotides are TGTGCCAGCAGTGATAGCGGGGCCAACCAAGAGACCCAGTACTTC. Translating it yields CASSDSGANQETQYF. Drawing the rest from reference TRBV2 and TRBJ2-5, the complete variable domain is EPEVTQTPSHQVTQMGQEVILRCVPISNHLYFYWYRQILGQKVEFLVSFYNNEISEKSEIFDDQFSVERPDGSNFTLKIRSTKLEDSAMYFCASSDSGANQETQYFGPGTRLLVL.

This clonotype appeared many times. The CDR3 bases are TGTGCCAGCAGTCGACAGGATGGGTACCAAGAGACCCAGTACTTC. It yields the protein CASSRQDGYQETQYF. V is TRBV6-2 or TRBV6-3 and J is TRBJ2-5, with a possible D match to TRBD1 (6 bases). V was clipped by 5 bases and J by 0 bases, with 13 bases between them. This CDR3 spans 15 amino acids. From germline, CDR1 is MNHEY and CDR2 SVGEGT.

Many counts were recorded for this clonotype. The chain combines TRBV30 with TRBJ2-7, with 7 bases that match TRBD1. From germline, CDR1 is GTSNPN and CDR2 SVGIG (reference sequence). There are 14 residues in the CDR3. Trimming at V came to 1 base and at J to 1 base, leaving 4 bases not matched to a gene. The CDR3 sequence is CAWSEGAASYEQYF. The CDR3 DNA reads TGTGCCTGGAGTGAGGGGGCGGCGTCCTACGAGCAGTACTTC.

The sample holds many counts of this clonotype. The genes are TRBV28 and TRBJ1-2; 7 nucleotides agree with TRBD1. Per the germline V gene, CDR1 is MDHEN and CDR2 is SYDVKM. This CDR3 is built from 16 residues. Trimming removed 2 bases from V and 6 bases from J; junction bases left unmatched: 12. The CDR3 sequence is CASSLIGGAGKDGYTF. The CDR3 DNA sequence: TGTGCCAGCAGTTTAATAGGGGGCGCGGGGAAAGATGGCTACACCTTC.

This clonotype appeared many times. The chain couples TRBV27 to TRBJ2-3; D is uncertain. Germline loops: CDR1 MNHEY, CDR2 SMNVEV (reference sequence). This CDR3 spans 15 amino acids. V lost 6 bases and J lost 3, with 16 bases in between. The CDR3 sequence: CASRGRRQGTDTQYF. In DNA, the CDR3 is TGTGCCAGCAGGGGCAGGCGGCAAGGGACAGATACGCAGTATTTT.

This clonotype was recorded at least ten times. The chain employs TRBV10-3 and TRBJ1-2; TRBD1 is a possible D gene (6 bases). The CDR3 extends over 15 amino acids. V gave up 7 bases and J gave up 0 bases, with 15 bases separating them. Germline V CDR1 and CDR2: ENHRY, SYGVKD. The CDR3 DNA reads TGTGCCATCACTCCGGGACAAACGGCTAACTATGGCTACACCTTC. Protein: CAITPGQTANYGYTF.

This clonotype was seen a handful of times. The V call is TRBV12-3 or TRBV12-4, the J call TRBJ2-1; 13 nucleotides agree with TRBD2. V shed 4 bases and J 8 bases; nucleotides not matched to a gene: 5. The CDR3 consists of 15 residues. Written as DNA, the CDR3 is TGTGCCAGCAGTTCACGGACTAGCGGGAGCTATGAGCAGTTCTTC. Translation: CASSSRTSGSYEQFF.

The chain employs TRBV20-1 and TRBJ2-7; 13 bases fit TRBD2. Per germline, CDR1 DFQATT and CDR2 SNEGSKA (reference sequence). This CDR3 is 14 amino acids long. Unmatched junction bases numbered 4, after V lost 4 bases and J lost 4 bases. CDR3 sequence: CSAIGLAGVYEQYF. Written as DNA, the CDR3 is TGCAGTGCTATCGGACTAGCGGGAGTGTACGAGCAGTACTTC.

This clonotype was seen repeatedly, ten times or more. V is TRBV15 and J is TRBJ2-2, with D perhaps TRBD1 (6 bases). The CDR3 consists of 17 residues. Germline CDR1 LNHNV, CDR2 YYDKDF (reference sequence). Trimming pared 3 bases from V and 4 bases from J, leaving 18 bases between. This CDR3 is CATSSTNTDRSTGELFF. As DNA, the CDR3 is TGTGCCACCAGCAGTACCAACACTGACAGGAGCACCGGGGAGCTGTTTTTT.

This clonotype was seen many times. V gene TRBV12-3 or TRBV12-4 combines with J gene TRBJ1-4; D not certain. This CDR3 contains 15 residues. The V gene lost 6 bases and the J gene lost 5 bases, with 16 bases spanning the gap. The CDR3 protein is CASRKTGRGNEKLFF. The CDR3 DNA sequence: TGTGCCAGCAGAAAAACGGGCCGGGGAAATGAAAAACTGTTTTTT.

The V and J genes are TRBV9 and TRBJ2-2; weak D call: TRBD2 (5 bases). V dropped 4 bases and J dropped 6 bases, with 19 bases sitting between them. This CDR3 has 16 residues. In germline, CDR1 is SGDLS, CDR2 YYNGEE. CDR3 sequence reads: CASSPSGKHKPGELFF. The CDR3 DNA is TGTGCCAGCAGCCCGAGCGGAAAACATAAACCCGGGGAGCTGTTTTTT. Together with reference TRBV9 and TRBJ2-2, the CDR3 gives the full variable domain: DSGVTQTPKHLITATGQRVTLRCSPRSGDLSVYWYQQSLDQGLQFLIQYYNGEERAKGNILERFSAQQFPDLHSELNLSSLELGDSALYFCASSPSGKHKPGELFFGEGSRLTVL.

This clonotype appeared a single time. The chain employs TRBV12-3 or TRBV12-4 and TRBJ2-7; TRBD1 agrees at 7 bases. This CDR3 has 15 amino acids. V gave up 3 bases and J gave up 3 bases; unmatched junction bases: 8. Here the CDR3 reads CASSFGDRVGYEQYF. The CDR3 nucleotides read TGTGCCAGCAGTTTCGGTGACAGGGTGGGCTACGAGCAGTACTTC.

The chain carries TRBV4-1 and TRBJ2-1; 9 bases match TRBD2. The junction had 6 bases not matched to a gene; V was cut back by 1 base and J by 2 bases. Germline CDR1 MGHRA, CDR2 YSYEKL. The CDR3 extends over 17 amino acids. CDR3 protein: CASSQVGVAGAYNEQFF. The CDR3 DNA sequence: TGCGCCAGCAGCCAAGTCGGCGTAGCGGGAGCCTACAATGAGCAGTTCTTC.

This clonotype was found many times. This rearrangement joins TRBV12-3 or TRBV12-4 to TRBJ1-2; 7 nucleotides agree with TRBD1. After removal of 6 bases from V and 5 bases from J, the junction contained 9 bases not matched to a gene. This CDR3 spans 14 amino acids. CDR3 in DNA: TGTGCCAGCAGAAGACAGGGCCTGGGATATGGCTACACCTTC. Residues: CASRRQGLGYGYTF.

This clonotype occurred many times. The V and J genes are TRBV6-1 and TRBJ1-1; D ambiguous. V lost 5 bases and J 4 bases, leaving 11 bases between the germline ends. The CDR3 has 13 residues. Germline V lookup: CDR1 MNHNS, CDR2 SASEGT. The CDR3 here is CASSYLGSTEAFF. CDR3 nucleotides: TGTGCCAGCAGTTACCTTGGATCCACTGAAGCTTTCTTT.

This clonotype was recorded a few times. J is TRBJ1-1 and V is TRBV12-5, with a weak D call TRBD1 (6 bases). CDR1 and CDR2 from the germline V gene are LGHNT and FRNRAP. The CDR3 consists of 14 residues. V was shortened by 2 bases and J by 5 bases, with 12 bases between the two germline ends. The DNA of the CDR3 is TGTGCTAGTGGTTTGTCTGTAGGGGGGACTGAAGCTTTCTTT. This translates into CASGLSVGGTEAFF.

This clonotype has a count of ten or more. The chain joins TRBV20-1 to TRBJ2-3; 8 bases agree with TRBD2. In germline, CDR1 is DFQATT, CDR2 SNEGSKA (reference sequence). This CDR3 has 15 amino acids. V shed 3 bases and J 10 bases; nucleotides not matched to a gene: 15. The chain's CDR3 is CSASSGTSGGMAQYF. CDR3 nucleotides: TGCAGTGCTAGTTCCGGGACTAGTGGGGGGATGGCGCAGTATTTT.